The T cell receptor beta chain under discussion was sequenced for a study of OX40 agonist ivuxolimab in advanced cancers. This CDR3 is built from 13 residues. Trimming shortened V by 6 bases and J by 2 bases, and 11 bases separated the two germline ends. Germline V gene lookup returns CDR1 LNHDA and CDR2 SQIVND (reference sequence). Repertoires were generated with immunoSEQ multiplex PCR, while TCRdb's copy carries only in-frame clones and drops some. This sample has 69,000 or so clones, with roughly four fifths found just once. Sequenced here: CD4+ or CD8+ T cells sorted from blood, sampled in a trial of the OX40 agonist ivuxolimab. The chain carries TRBV19 and TRBJ2-7; D possibly corresponds to TRBD1 (6 bases). This TCR came from an adult with an advanced solid tumor such as melanoma, head and neck, liver or kidney cancer. The CDR3 is CASRQDSTYEQYF. In DNA, the CDR3 is TGTGCCAGTAGACAGGACAGTACCTACGAGCAGTACTTC.